What follows are 13 T cell receptor beta chains derived from one specimen sequenced in a study of blood T cell repertoires in COVID-19. Data came from immunoSEQ multiplex PCR; TCRdb stores just in-frame clones and leaves some out. The sample gives about 300,000 clones, around 83% of which show up once; roughly 1.3% is in the top ten. The sample consisted of peripheral blood. These receptors were collected from a woman aged 45 to 65 with acute or convalescent COVID-19.

The chain combines TRBV2 with TRBJ2-6; TRBD1 matches at 9 bases. This CDR3 is 16 amino acids long. Germline values: CDR1 SNHLY, CDR2 FYNNEI. With V trimmed by 11 bases and J by 4 bases, 12 bases remained unmatched. The CDR3 here is CAVLQGALVGANVLTF. The CDR3 nucleotides read TGTGCCGTACTACAGGGGGCGCTTGTAGGGGCCAACGTCCTGACTTTC.

The V and J genes are TRBV5-4 and TRBJ1-3; D is undetermined. Trimming removed 0 bases from V and 0 bases from J, with 7 bases in between. The CDR3 covers 15 residues. CDR1 and CDR2 (germline): SGHNT, YYREEE (reference sequence). CDR3 DNA: TGTGCCAGCAGCTTGGCCGGGAGCTCTGGAAACACCATATATTTT. It is translated as CASSLAGSSGNTIYF.

The V call is TRBV2, the J call TRBJ2-5, with D perhaps matching TRBD2 (6 bases). This CDR3 comprises 14 residues. Trimming left V 7 bases short and J 5 bases short, with 17 bases between. Germline lookup yields CDR1 SNHLY and CDR2 FYNNEI. The CDR3 loop reads CASTLLAPEETQYF. In DNA form, the CDR3 reads TGTGCCAGCACCCTACTAGCCCCGGAGGAGACCCAGTACTTC.

The J gene is TRBJ2-5, the V gene TRBV5-4; 8 nucleotides line up with TRBD2. The CDR3 consists of 16 residues. J gave up 5 bases and V 6 bases, and 15 bases lay outside the gene matches. The germline gives CDR1 SGHNT, CDR2 YYREEE (reference sequence). CDR3 bases: TGTGCCAGCAACACCTTGGGACTAGACCCCAAGGAGACCCAGTACTTC. Encoded protein: CASNTLGLDPKETQYF.

This clone has just one count. The rearrangement joins TRBV6-5 to TRBJ2-3, with 11 bases aligning to TRBD1. The CDR3 is 14 residues long. In germline, CDR1 is MNHEY, CDR2 SVGAGI. The V gene end was trimmed by 5 bases and the J gene end by 6 bases; junction bases not matched to a gene: 4. Here the CDR3 DNA reads TGTGCCAGCAGTAGGACAGGGGGCAGGGATACGCAGTATTTT. Its protein product is CASSRTGGRDTQYF.

The chain couples TRBV7-2 to TRBJ1-5; D gene uncertain. CDR3 size: 13 residues. Trimming cost V 3 bases and J 5 bases, with 8 bases left between them. Germline V gene lookup returns CDR1 SGHTA and CDR2 FQGNSA. Written as DNA, the CDR3 is TGTGCCAGCAGCTTTACTCAGGATCAGCCCCAGCATTTT. It is translated as CASSFTQDQPQHF.

Many counts were recorded for this clone. The rearrangement uses TRBV11-2 and TRBJ1-1, with 7 nucleotides matching TRBD1. Germline V gene lookup returns CDR1 SGHAT and CDR2 FQNNGV. Trimming removed 5 bases from V and 2 bases from J; junction bases left unmatched: 8. CDR3 length: 15 amino acids. The CDR3 nucleotides read TGTGCCAGCAGCCCACTTAGGGGGCTCAACACTGAAGCTTTCTTT. Its translation is CASSPLRGLNTEAFF.

The J gene is TRBJ2-3, the V gene TRBV7-3; 11 nucleotides match TRBD1. Germline-derived CDR1 and CDR2 are SGHTA and FQGTGA. Trimming took 4 bases from V and 6 from J; bases not matched to a gene: 15. This CDR3 region has 18 residues. CDR3 bases: TGTGCCAGCAGCTCCCTGATCCCGGGACAGGGGGAGTGGGATACGCAGTATTTT. Protein: CASSSLIPGQGEWDTQYF. Looking up the rest from reference TRBV7-3 and TRBJ2-3 gives the full variable domain: GAGVSQTPSNKVTEKGKYVELRCDPISGHTALYWYRQSLGQGPEFLIYFQGTGAADDSGLPNDRFFAVRPEGSVSTLKIQRTERGDSAVYLCASSSLIPGQGEWDTQYFGPGTRLTVL.

The rearrangement links TRBV19 to TRBJ2-4; tentative D call: TRBD1 (6 bases). The V end was cut by 3 bases, the J end by 2 bases, with 20 bases between. The CDR3 consists of 18 residues. Germline V gene data show CDR1 as LNHDA and CDR2 as SQIVND (reference sequence). CDR3 residues: CASSMGLLKGDTKNIQYF. In DNA, the CDR3 is TGTGCCAGTAGTATGGGGCTTTTGAAAGGGGACACCAAAAACATTCAGTACTTC.

This chain joins TRBV4-1 and TRBJ1-1, with unresolved D. The CDR3 extends over 16 amino acids. CDR1 and CDR2 (germline): MGHRA, YSYEKL. Between the trimmed V and J ends, which lost 4 bases and 0 bases, there was a span of 15 bases. The CDR3 DNA is TGCGCCAGCAGCCGCCAACCGACGGGAGTGAACACTGAAGCTTTCTTT. It specifies CASSRQPTGVNTEAFF.

The V gene is TRBV14, the J gene TRBJ2-7, with 7 bases fitting TRBD1. The CDR3 runs 14 residues. Germline assignment: CDR1 SGHDN and CDR2 FVKESK. The junction had 4 bases not matched to a gene; V was cut back by 4 bases and J by 1 base. The CDR3 bases are TGTGCCAGCAGCCTCCGGGACAGATCCTACGAGCAGTACTTC. The encoded protein is CASSLRDRSYEQYF.

The sample holds a few counts of this clone. The chain uses TRBV6-6 and TRBJ2-2; unclear D gene. The CDR3 loop spans 15 amino acids. Germline CDR1 is MNHNY and CDR2 is SVGAGI (reference sequence). Trimming shortened V by 8 bases and J by 1 base, and 14 bases separated the two germline ends. DNA of the CDR3: TGTGCCAGCGTGTCCGAACCACAGAACACCGGGGAGCTGTTTTTT. Translating it yields CASVSEPQNTGELFF.

The chain is built from TRBV5-1 and TRBJ2-5; 9 bases line up with TRBD1. With 4 bases clipped from V and 4 bases from J, the junction kept 11 bases outside the gene matches. This CDR3 has 16 amino acids. The germline CDR1 and CDR2 sequences are SGHRS and YFSETQ. The CDR3 protein is CASSKTGGPLGETQYF. The CDR3 coding sequence is TGCGCCAGCAGCAAAACAGGGGGCCCTTTAGGAGAGACCCAGTACTTC.